A single sample is the source of the 4 T cell receptor beta chains below, sequenced in a study of PD-L1 blockade in urothelial cancer. Here immunoSEQ multiplex PCR was the method, and the copy in TCRdb shows in-frame clones only, minus some. The sample has more than 30,000 clones; around 89% are singletons. Time point meaning: peripheral blood 6 weeks after treatment start. The specimen was PBMCs, collected around atezolizumab (anti-PD-L1) treatment. The receptors were gathered from a man older than 75 with urothelial cancer.

V usage is TRBV27 and J usage is TRBJ2-3; no firm D call. CDR1 is MNHEY and CDR2 is SMNVEV in the germline V gene (reference sequence). The CDR3 is made up of 14 amino acids. V was clipped by 5 bases and J by 6 bases, with 15 bases between them. In DNA, the CDR3 is TGTGCCAGCAGTCAGCCTCCCCCCGGGGATACGCAGTATTTT. It specifies CASSQPPPGDTQYF.

A remark on this clone: Other DNA sequences in this specimen translate into the identical CDR3. V and J are TRBV7-9 and TRBJ1-1; TRBD1 is a possible D gene (5 bases). CDR1 is SEHNR and CDR2 is FQNEAQ in the germline V gene (reference sequence). The CDR3 runs to 13 residues. V lost 4 bases to trimming and J lost 2 bases, with 8 bases between them. In DNA form, the CDR3 reads TGTGCCAGCAGCTCGGGGGGAAACACTGAAGCTTTCTTT. Protein: CASSSGGNTEAFF.

The J gene is TRBJ1-2, the V gene TRBV10-2; D may be TRBD1 (6 bases). The germline gives CDR1 WSHSY, CDR2 SAAADI. V was shortened by 2 bases and J by 4 bases, with 20 bases between the two germline ends. This CDR3 spans 17 amino acids. CDR3 in DNA: TGCGCCAGCAGTGAGAGTCAGGGGTGGGACGGAGTCTATGGCTACACCTTC. Its protein product is CASSESQGWDGVYGYTF.

The V and J genes are TRBV5-1 and TRBJ2-1; 8 nucleotides match TRBD2. The trim removed 0 bases at V and 5 bases at J, leaving 4 bases unmatched. The CDR3 is 15 residues long. Germline V gives CDR1 SGHRS, CDR2 YFSETQ. CDR3 amino acids: CASSLVLAGNNEQFF. CDR3 coding DNA: TGCGCCAGCAGCTTGGTGCTAGCGGGTAACAATGAGCAGTTCTTC. Filled out from reference TRBV5-1 and TRBJ2-1, the complete variable domain reads KAGVTQTPRYLIKTRGQQVTLSCSPISGHRSVSWYQQTPGQGLQFLFEYFSETQRNKGNFPGRFSGRQFSNSRSEMNVSTLELGDSALYLCASSLVLAGNNEQFFGPGTRLTVL.